This T cell receptor beta chain comes out of a study of blood T cells in healthy people across ages. A sample-barcoded 5' primer and a J-beta primer mix were used in a second PCR of roughly 7 to 11 cycles. Via MiXCR, TCRdb re-called the 5' RACE reads, giving one row per CDR3 protein. The sample yields around 900,000 distinct CDR3 sequences, 51% seen once. The clonotype originates from a woman between 55 and 75 years old in good health. Material for sequencing was blood.

In DNA, the CDR3 is TGCAGTGCTACGGACGGCTACGAGCAGTACTTC. This translates into CSATDGYEQYF. The chain has TRBV20-1 and TRBJ2-7; D not resolved. The V end lost 4 bases, the J end lost 3 bases, and 7 bases lay between the germline ends. Germline V gene data show CDR1 as DFQATT and CDR2 as SNEGSKA (reference sequence). The CDR3 is 11 amino acids.